This is a list of T cell receptor beta chains from one sample in a study of blood T cell repertoires in COVID-19. The protocol was immunoSEQ multiplex PCR, while the TCRdb copy is restricted to in-frame clones and leaves out a portion. The sample has about 270,000 clones, over 75% seen once; the top ten hold approximately 8.6%. Specimen: PBMCs or T cells enriched from blood (not recorded which). The source of these receptors is a woman aged 45-65 years with acute COVID-19. Each CDR3 is given with its conserved first and last residue. A D gene is named only where the DNA matches it firmly. For some rows the clone size is stated as once, few or many, or as a class when expanded; others skip it.

J: TRBJ1-1
length: 12
size: -
D: -
V: TRBV12-3/TRBV12-4
CDR3: CASSRTGTEAFF
DNA: TGTGCCAGCAGCCGTACGGGAACTGAAGCTTTCTTT

J: TRBJ1-5
length: 14
size: -
D: TRBD1
V: TRBV28
CDR3: CASSFDRGRQPQHF
DNA: TGTGCCAGCAGTTTCGACAGGGGGCGTCAGCCCCAGCATTTT

J: TRBJ2-7
length: 14
size: -
D: -
V: TRBV18
CDR3: CASSPPSQGPEQYF
DNA: TGTGCCAGCTCACCACCGAGTCAGGGGCCCGAGCAGTACTTC

J: TRBJ2-7
length: 14
size: -
D: TRBD1
V: TRBV7-9
CDR3: CASSDGTESYEQYF
DNA: TGTGCCAGCAGCGACGGGACAGAGTCCTACGAGCAGTACTTC

J: TRBJ2-7
length: 13
size: once
D: -
V: TRBV7-8
CDR3: CASSRTAQYEQYF
DNA: TGTGCCAGCAGCCGGACAGCGCAATACGAGCAGTACTTC

J: TRBJ1-4
length: 17
size: -
D: TRBD1
V: TRBV7-9
CDR3: CASSRTGGFKTNEKLFF
DNA: TGTGCCAGCAGCCGGACAGGGGGCTTTAAGACTAATGAAAAACTGTTTTTT

J: TRBJ2-2
length: 16
size: once
D: TRBD2
V: TRBV10-3
CDR3: CAIKDPSGGNTGELFF
DNA: TGTGCCATCAAGGACCCTAGCGGGGGGAACACCGGGGAGCTGTTTTTT

J: TRBJ2-5
length: 14
size: -
D: TRBD2
V: TRBV5-1
CDR3: CASSFPEGGETQYF
DNA: TGCGCCAGCAGCTTCCCGGAGGGAGGGGAGACCCAGTACTTC

J: TRBJ2-3
length: 17
size: -
D: TRBD2
V: TRBV7-3
CDR3: CASSLALAGGLTDTQYF
DNA: TGTGCCAGCAGCTTAGCATTGGCGGGGGGACTCACAGATACGCAGTATTTT

J: TRBJ2-1
length: 14
size: -
D: TRBD1
V: TRBV6-5
CDR3: CASSSLTGGNEQFF
DNA: TGTGCCAGCAGTTCATTGACAGGGGGGAATGAGCAGTTCTTC

J: TRBJ1-2
length: 13
size: once
D: -
V: TRBV27
CDR3: CASSFDRVGGYTF
DNA: TGTGCCAGCAGTTTTGACAGAGTCGGTGGCTACACCTTC

J: TRBJ2-3
length: 13
size: -
D: -
V: TRBV6-2/TRBV6-3
CDR3: CASSYWQADTQYF
DNA: TGTGCCAGCAGTTACTGGCAGGCAGATACGCAGTATTTT

J: TRBJ1-4
length: 14
size: -
D: -
V: TRBV6-4
CDR3: CASSGDNQNEKLFF
DNA: TGTGCCAGCAGTGGGGACAACCAAAATGAAAAACTGTTTTTT

J: TRBJ1-1
length: 14
size: -
D: -
V: TRBV6-5
CDR3: CASRTDLGYTEAFF
DNA: TGTGCCAGCAGGACAGACCTGGGATACACTGAAGCTTTCTTT

J: TRBJ2-2
length: 16
size: -
D: TRBD2
V: TRBV19
CDR3: CATRTWLAGNTGELFF
DNA: TGTGCCACCCGAACTTGGCTAGCGGGTAACACCGGGGAGCTGTTTTTT

J: TRBJ1-1
length: 14
size: -
D: TRBD1
V: TRBV2
CDR3: CASSERGTALEAFF
DNA: TGTGCCAGCAGTGAAAGAGGGACAGCCCTTGAAGCTTTCTTT

J: TRBJ2-5
length: 15
size: once
D: TRBD2
V: TRBV7-2
CDR3: CASSSGLAGGGTQYF
DNA: TGTGCCAGCAGCTCGGGACTAGCGGGGGGAGGGACCCAGTACTTC

J: TRBJ1-2
length: 13
size: -
D: -
V: TRBV30
CDR3: CAWSPQGVHGYTF
DNA: TGTGCCTGGAGTCCACAGGGTGTTCATGGCTACACCTTC

J: TRBJ1-1
length: 14
size: -
D: TRBD1
V: TRBV5-1
CDR3: CASSNPGQEAEAFF
DNA: TGCGCCAGCAGCAATCCGGGACAGGAAGCTGAAGCTTTCTTT

J: TRBJ1-1
length: 14
size: -
D: TRBD1
V: TRBV6-5
CDR3: CASKIDRVKTEAFF
DNA: TGTGCCAGCAAGATCGACAGGGTAAAGACTGAAGCTTTCTTT

J: TRBJ1-1
length: 15
size: -
D: -
V: TRBV6-2/TRBV6-3
CDR3: CASSYSGGSLGEAFF
DNA: TGTGCCAGCAGTTACTCAGGGGGTTCGTTGGGTGAAGCTTTCTTT

J: TRBJ1-1
length: 14
size: once
D: -
V: TRBV11-2
CDR3: CASSFAQGNTEAFF
DNA: TGTGCCAGCAGCTTCGCGCAGGGAAACACTGAAGCTTTCTTT

J: TRBJ2-5
length: 15
size: -
D: TRBD1
V: TRBV7-2
CDR3: CASSLDGGQGETQYF
DNA: TGTGCCAGCAGCTTAGATGGGGGACAGGGGGAGACCCAGTACTTC

J: TRBJ2-7
length: 13
size: -
D: TRBD1
V: TRBV2
CDR3: CASSGDRGYEQYF
DNA: TGTGCCAGCAGCGGGGACAGGGGCTACGAGCAGTACTTC

J: TRBJ1-1
length: 15
size: -
D: TRBD1
V: TRBV23-1
CDR3: CASSQRTGISPEAFF
DNA: TGCGCCAGCAGTCAAAGGACAGGGATATCTCCTGAAGCTTTCTTT

J: TRBJ1-1
length: 11
size: -
D: -
V: TRBV20-1
CDR3: CGGRGNTEAFF
DNA: TGCGGGGGGAGGGGGAACACTGAAGCTTTCTTT

J: TRBJ2-7
length: 16
size: -
D: -
V: TRBV21-1
CDR3: CASSGADRPYSYEQYF
DNA: TGTGCCAGCAGCGGCGCCGACAGGCCCTATTCCTACGAGCAGTACTTC

J: TRBJ1-5
length: 15
size: -
D: -
V: TRBV7-9
CDR3: CASSVGQDSNQPQHF
DNA: TGTGCCAGCAGCGTAGGGCAGGATAGCAATCAGCCCCAGCATTTT

J: TRBJ1-1
length: 15
size: -
D: -
V: TRBV21-1
CDR3: CASSGRDREVTEAFF
DNA: TGTGCCAGCAGCGGGAGGGACAGGGAAGTCACTGAAGCTTTCTTT

J: TRBJ1-1
length: 16
size: -
D: TRBD1
V: TRBV7-2
CDR3: CASSSRPGQGATEAFF
DNA: TGTGCCAGCAGCTCGAGACCGGGACAGGGGGCCACTGAAGCTTTCTTT

J: TRBJ1-2
length: 13
size: once
D: -
V: TRBV3-1/TRBV3-2
CDR3: CASSAGPPYGYTF
DNA: TGTGCCAGCAGCGCTGGGCCTCCCTATGGCTACACCTTC

J: TRBJ1-3
length: 14
size: -
D: -
V: TRBV14
CDR3: CASSQAGAGNTIYF
DNA: TGTGCCAGCAGCCAAGCAGGGGCTGGAAACACCATATATTTT

J: TRBJ2-1
length: 16
size: once
D: -
V: TRBV12-5
CDR3: CASGSNGAITYNEQFF
DNA: TGTGCTAGTGGTTCTAATGGTGCCATAACCTACAATGAGCAGTTCTTC

J: TRBJ1-5
length: 14
size: -
D: TRBD1
V: TRBV19
CDR3: CASNSGQPNQPQHF
DNA: TGTGCCAGTAACTCGGGACAGCCCAATCAGCCCCAGCATTTT

J: TRBJ1-6
length: 15
size: -
D: TRBD1
V: TRBV19
CDR3: CASSIQGASGSPLHF
DNA: TGTGCCAGTAGTATTCAGGGGGCAAGTGGTTCACCCCTCCACTTT

J: TRBJ2-7
length: 14
size: once
D: -
V: TRBV6-5
CDR3: CASSSDSVVNEQYF
DNA: TGTGCCAGCAGTTCTGACAGTGTAGTCAACGAGCAGTACTTC

J: TRBJ1-5
length: 15
size: many
D: -
V: TRBV12-5
CDR3: CASGLGRGLNQPQHF
DNA: TGTGCTAGTGGTTTGGGCAGGGGCTTAAATCAGCCCCAGCATTTT